Presented here are 23 T cell receptor beta chains from one specimen sequenced in a study of control samples from healthy donors and cancer patients. Sequencing used immunoSEQ multiplex PCR; TCRdb keeps in-frame clones, though not all of them. Of 130,000 to 150,000 clones listed, roughly 90% are singletons. Sequencing used blood. These receptors originate from a man aged 30 to 39 in good health.

J is TRBJ2-7 and V is TRBV6-6; 8 positions agree with TRBD1. Germline lookup yields CDR1 MNHNY and CDR2 SVGAGI (reference sequence). V gave up 5 bases and J gave up 3 bases; unmatched junction bases: 3. The CDR3 sequence is 13 residues long. CDR3 sequence: CASSPDRDYEQYF. The CDR3 DNA follows: TGTGCCAGCAGTCCGGACAGGGACTACGAGCAGTACTTC.

The rearrangement joins TRBV19 to TRBJ2-5, with 8 bases lining up with TRBD1. V lost 5 bases and J lost 3; bases outside the gene matches: 8. CDR3 length: 15 residues. Germline loops: CDR1 LNHDA, CDR2 SQIVND (reference sequence). DNA for the CDR3: TGTGCCAGTAGTCCGGATTCGACAGGGGAAGAGACCCAGTACTTC. Its translation is CASSPDSTGEETQYF.

The V and J genes are TRBV5-1 and TRBJ2-1; tentative D call: TRBD1 (6 bases). Deletions cut 2 bases from V and 8 bases from J, with 23 bases between. Germline CDR1 SGHRS, CDR2 YFSETQ. The CDR3 extends over 17 amino acids. The CDR3 loop reads CASSFSPPSRGSHEQFF. The CDR3, as DNA: TGCGCCAGCAGCTTTTCTCCCCCATCCAGGGGCTCACATGAGCAGTTCTTC.

The gene calls are TRBV6-2 or TRBV6-3 and TRBJ1-3; no clear D gene. The V end lost 2 bases, the J end lost 2 bases, and 4 bases lay between the germline ends. The CDR3 has 13 amino acids. The germline V gene has CDR1 MNHEY and CDR2 SVGEGT. CDR3 region: CASSYAAGNTIYF. The CDR3, as DNA: TGTGCCAGCAGTTACGCAGCTGGAAACACCATATATTTT.

The chain combines TRBV28 with TRBJ2-2; maybe TRBD1 (6 bases). The germline CDR1 and CDR2 sequences are MDHEN and SYDVKM. V was clipped by 5 bases and J by 1 base, with 14 bases between them. There are 16 residues in the CDR3. In DNA form, the CDR3 reads TGTGCCAGCAGTGAATCCAGGGGTTTGAACACCGGGGAGCTGTTTTTT. Translated, it gives CASSESRGLNTGELFF.

The rearrangement links TRBV7-2 to TRBJ2-7; D not resolved. V was shortened by 1 base and J by 0 bases, with 7 bases between the two germline ends. Germline V gene lookup returns CDR1 SGHTA and CDR2 FQGNSA. The CDR3 contains 14 residues. The CDR3 spells CASSLVLDSYEQYF. For the CDR3, the DNA is TGTGCCAGCAGCTTAGTGCTGGACTCCTACGAGCAGTACTTC. Full variable domain (outside the CDR3, taken from reference TRBV7-2 and TRBJ2-7): GAGVSQSPSNKVTEKGKDVELRCDPISGHTALYWYRQSLGQGLEFLIYFQGNSAPDKSGLPSDRFSAERTGGSVSTLTIQRTQQEDSAVYLCASSLVLDSYEQYFGPGTRLTVT.

This chain links TRBV7-3 with TRBJ2-1; perhaps TRBD1 as D (6 bases). CDR1 is SGHTA and CDR2 is FQGTGA in the germline V gene. This CDR3 is 18 amino acids long. Trimming removed 7 bases from V and 2 bases from J, with 24 bases in between. The CDR3 DNA sequence: TGTGCCAGCACCTACAGGGACCACCATTTACTAACCTACAATGAGCAGTTCTTC. Translation gives CASTYRDHHLLTYNEQFF.

This rearrangement joins TRBV28 to TRBJ1-2, with D possibly TRBD1 on 5 matching bases. The CDR3 extends over 14 amino acids. Deletions cut 6 bases from V and 4 bases from J, with 15 bases between. The germline CDR1 and CDR2 sequences are MDHEN and SYDVKM. CDR3 DNA: TGTGCCAGCAGGCCCCCTGGGGCTCTCTATGGCTACACCTTC. It encodes CASRPPGALYGYTF.

This chain links TRBV7-9 with TRBJ2-3; TRBD2 agrees at 12 bases. V shed 7 bases and J 6 bases; nucleotides not matched to a gene: 8. This CDR3 is 15 amino acids long. Germline V gives CDR1 SEHNR, CDR2 FQNEAQ (reference sequence). The CDR3 spells CASTPSGRGADTQYF. The CDR3 DNA reads TGTGCCAGCACCCCTAGCGGGAGGGGGGCGGATACGCAGTATTTT.

J is TRBJ1-5 and V is TRBV7-2; a possible D gene is TRBD1 (6 bases). CDR1 and CDR2 (germline): SGHTA, FQGNSA. V dropped 5 bases and J dropped 6 bases, with 11 bases sitting between them. This CDR3 spans 13 amino acids. The DNA for the CDR3 is TGTGCCAGCAGCCAAAGGGGGTTTCAGCCCCAGCATTTT. Its protein product is CASSQRGFQPQHF.

The V gene is TRBV3-1 (or the pseudogene TRBV3-2), the J gene TRBJ2-4, with TRBD2 matching over 13 bases. With V trimmed by 1 base and J by 7 bases, 7 bases remained unmatched. This CDR3 is built from 17 residues. Germline values: CDR1 LGHDT, CDR2 YNNKEL (reference sequence). The CDR3 sequence: CASSQGPSTSGRNIQYF. The CDR3, as DNA: TGTGCCAGCAGCCAAGGTCCTTCGACTAGCGGGAGGAACATTCAGTACTTC.

The chain recombines TRBV6-2 or TRBV6-3 with TRBJ2-3, with 9 nucleotides matching TRBD2. V trimming: 2 bases; J trimming: 6 bases; junction bases outside the gene matches: 12. This CDR3 contains 17 residues. CDR1 is MNHEY, CDR2 SVGEGT, per germline. This chain's CDR3 is CASSYTPLAGQADTQYF. The CDR3 nucleotides read TGTGCCAGCAGTTACACCCCCCTAGCGGGGCAAGCCGATACGCAGTATTTT.

The rearrangement joins TRBV6-2 or TRBV6-3 to TRBJ2-3; 11 nucleotides align to TRBD2. CDR3 size: 16 residues. Per germline, CDR1 MNHEY and CDR2 SVGEGT. V dropped 2 bases and J dropped 4; count of bases not matched to a gene: 5. The CDR3 DNA follows: TGTGCCAGCAGTTACGGGGGGACTAGCGGACCAGATACGCAGTATTTT. Translation gives CASSYGGTSGPDTQYF.

V is TRBV3-1 (or the pseudogene TRBV3-2) and J is TRBJ2-3, with 11 bases lining up with TRBD2. This CDR3 has 16 amino acids. Germline CDR1 is LGHDT and CDR2 is YNNKEL (reference sequence). V lost 3 bases to trimming and J lost 4 bases; unmatched junction nucleotides: 6. The CDR3 loop reads CASSHISGREADTQYF. CDR3 nucleotides: TGTGCCAGCAGCCACATTAGCGGGAGGGAAGCAGATACGCAGTATTTT.

This chain connects TRBV5-6 to TRBJ2-7; D not resolved. V was pared by 2 bases and J by 0 bases, with 15 bases between. Germline CDR1 SGHDT, CDR2 YYEEEE. This CDR3 is built from 16 residues. CDR3 coding DNA: TGTGCCAGCAGCTTATCCGCCTCGCGAACCTCCTACGAGCAGTACTTC. Amino acid sequence: CASSLSASRTSYEQYF.

The chain is built from TRBV9 and TRBJ1-2, with D unclear. V gave up 2 bases and J gave up 3 bases, with 5 bases separating them. Germline V gene sequence: CDR1 SGDLS, CDR2 YYNGEE. The CDR3 is made up of 12 amino acids. Here the CDR3 DNA reads TGTGCCAGCAGCGTCGATGACTATGGCTACACCTTC. Protein: CASSVDDYGYTF. The entire variable domain, with the rest obtained from reference TRBV9 and TRBJ1-2, is as follows: DSGVTQTPKHLITATGQRVTLRCSPRSGDLSVYWYQQSLDQGLQFLIQYYNGEERAKGNILERFSAQQFPDLHSELNLSSLELGDSALYFCASSVDDYGYTFGSGTRLTVV.

The gene calls are TRBV6-5 and TRBJ1-2; D gene unclear. The V end lost 2 bases, the J end lost 8 bases, and 18 bases lay between the germline ends. The CDR3 is made up of 15 amino acids. Per germline, CDR1 MNHEY and CDR2 SVGAGI. This CDR3 reads CASSYDSSNLAGYTF. The CDR3 bases are TGTGCCAGCAGTTACGACTCTTCAAATTTAGCAGGCTACACCTTC.

The chain uses TRBV15 and TRBJ2-1; D possibly corresponds to TRBD1 (7 bases). The V end was cut by 5 bases, the J end by 1 base, with 12 bases between. Germline V gene data show CDR1 as LNHNV and CDR2 as YYDKDF (reference sequence). The CDR3 runs 15 residues. The CDR3 protein is CATSVSGGSYNEQFF. CDR3 DNA: TGTGCCACCAGCGTTTCAGGGGGGTCCTACAATGAGCAGTTCTTC.

This clone showed up just once. CDR3 nucleotide sequence: TGTGCCAGCAGCTTAAGGGATTGGGGTGACGAGCAGTACTTC. It specifies CASSLRDWGDEQYF. The J gene is TRBJ2-7, the V gene TRBV11-2, with D hard to call. The CDR3 is 14 amino acids. V was cut by 2 bases and J by 5 bases, with 13 bases left in between. In germline, CDR1 is SGHAT, CDR2 FQNNGV. The whole variable domain, remainder taken from reference TRBV11-2 and TRBJ2-7, is EAGVAQSPRYKIIEKRQSVAFWCNPISGHATLYWYQQILGQGPKLLIQFQNNGVVDDSQLPKDRFSAERLKGVDSTLKIQPAKLEDSAVYLCASSLRDWGDEQYFGPGTRLTVT.

The chain recombines TRBV4-3 with TRBJ2-7; 14 bases are a match to TRBD2. The V and J ends lost 3 bases and 3 bases, in that order; junction bases with no gene match: 1. This CDR3 comprises 15 residues. From germline, CDR1 is LGHNA and CDR2 YSLEER. The chain's CDR3 is CASSQGLAGVYEQYF. The CDR3 coding sequence is TGCGCCAGCAGCCAGGGACTAGCGGGAGTCTACGAGCAGTACTTC.

The chain is built from TRBV6-4 and TRBJ2-2, with D possibly being TRBD1 (6 bases). This CDR3 is 14 amino acids long. Trimming pared 2 bases from V and 4 bases from J, leaving 8 bases between. Germline V gene data show CDR1 as MRHNA and CDR2 as SNTAGT. CDR3 loop: CASSDTGITGELFF. Here the CDR3 DNA reads TGTGCCAGCAGTGACACAGGGATCACCGGGGAGCTGTTTTTT.

The chain combines TRBV27 with TRBJ2-7, with D possibly matching TRBD2 (6 bases). Germline V gives CDR1 MNHEY, CDR2 SMNVEV (reference sequence). V lost 5 bases and J lost 4, with 18 bases in between. There are 15 residues in the CDR3. For the CDR3, the DNA is TGTGCCAGCAGTCGGGACTTCCTTTTTAGGTACGAGCAGTACTTC. This sequence encodes CASSRDFLFRYEQYF.

The V gene is TRBV6-2 or TRBV6-3, the J gene TRBJ2-2, with 11 bases aligning to TRBD1. The germline V gene encodes CDR1 MNHEY and CDR2 SVGEGT. This CDR3 comprises 16 residues. After removal of 5 bases from V and 9 bases from J, the junction contained 11 bases not matched to a gene. The CDR3 DNA is TGTGCCAGCAGTCAGAGGACAGGGGGCGGAATCAGGGAGCTGTTTTTT. It yields the protein CASSQRTGGGIRELFF.